The text below deals with one T cell receptor (beta chain). What antigen it recognizes has not been identified. No base quality information exists; no much larger clone differs at one position. Enrolling through a virtual design, the prospective study's participants ranged in age from about 18 to 100 years and lived across approximately 25 United States geographic areas. Cohort assignment in the prospective study relied on participant-reported clinical history from a screening survey and a study questionnaire. ImmuneRACE Cohort 3 recovered participants were defined by two consecutive negative NP/OP PCR tests, healthcare professional clearance, or symptom resolution. In the prospective study, whole blood, serum and a nasopharyngeal or oropharyngeal swab were collected from each participant by mobile phlebotomists. Prospective study participants could optionally give additional blood draws and questionnaires over a roughly two-month period. Before DNA extraction, blood samples from the prospective study were shipped at room temperature or frozen.

The data were obtained in a study of blood T cell repertoires in COVID-19 (dated by TCRdb to 2019 to 2021). Regarding the research as a whole: Samples from collaborators originated in the United States, Italy and Spain and spanned both the acute and convalescent phases of COVID-19. The prospective study material was composed of cDNA or gDNA derived from T cells, B-cell-depleted T cells, or PBMCs. Subjects who had been exposed to COVID-19, were actively infected with it, or had recovered from it provided the deeply sampled blood TCRbeta repertoires that made up the dataset. A freely available public database, intended as a resource for researchers studying the immune response to SARS-CoV-2, is where the repertoires were released. Samples were obtained from the ongoing ImmuneRACE study (first 160 participants) and from over a thousand subjects provided by 6 global collaborators. Sample metadata almost always included a de-identified subject ID, COVID-19 status, age in years and sex. Where available, HLA class I and class II types were taken from metadata supplied by the sample provider and were not determined by assay-based typing. Points the paper makes about the study in general: The amount of clinical and demographic metadata varied by source and participant and was provided uncurated.

The immunoSEQ Assay, a bias-controlled multiplex PCR, was used to amplify TCRbeta CDR3 regions from genomic DNA. The original methods were these. Within the assay, amplification of reference gene primers was used to estimate how many nucleated cells each sample contained. Sequence reads were collapsed and filtered to measure the absolute abundance of every unique TCRbeta CDR3 rearrangement. For each sample, productive Simpson clonality was calculated as the square root of Simpson's diversity index over productive rearrangements. TCRdb provides this immuneACCESS table in a form limited to in-frame rearrangements. Some clones are lacking; in checked studies, under half of them reflect an unresolved V gene, and why the rest are absent is not known. The V and J calls and clone size come from that table; D and trimming were worked out from the DNA. For this sample the table gives under 300,000 clones, of which approximately 90% were detected only once. The ten largest clones capture under 2.5% of the sample.

The germline V gene (reference sequence) sets CDR1 to MNHEY and CDR2 to SMNVEV. V and J are trimmed by 0 bases and 4 bases, and the gene matches miss 13 bases of the junction. Inclusive of the bounding cysteine and phenylalanine, the CDR3 is 18 residues long. The CDR3 DNA has 54 bases and is translated from base 1. This receptor was taken from a woman between 18 and 29 years old who had recovered from COVID-19. The chain joins TRBV27 to TRBJ1-2, with 8 bases aligning to TRBD1. Sequencing used PBMCs or T cells enriched from blood (not recorded which). The CDR3 reads as follows: CASSLSIKPGGQGYGYTF. The nucleotide sequence reads TGTGCCAGCAGTTTATCGATAAAGCCAGGGGGCCAAGGCTATGGCTACACCTTC.